This T cell receptor beta chain is drawn from a study of T cells after yellow fever vaccination. CDR1 and CDR2 (germline): SGHTA, FQGNSA. This CDR3 is 14 amino acids long. Trimming shortened V by 5 bases and J by 0 bases, and 10 bases separated the two germline ends. TCRdb fed the 5' RACE reads into MiXCR, producing one record per CDR3 protein. The data show fewer than 500,000 distinct CDR3 sequences, around a sixth seen once. This clonotype came up a few times. The TCR originated in a young man who received the YFV17D yellow fever vaccine. This sequence joins TRBV7-2 and TRBJ1-1; no reliable D call. The sample was PBMCs, taken before the yellow fever booster vaccination. The CDR3 reads CASSRQELNTEAFF. As DNA, the CDR3 is TGTGCCAGCAGCCGTCAGGAGTTGAACACTGAAGCTTTCTTT. Full variable domain (outside the CDR3, taken from reference TRBV7-2 and TRBJ1-1): GAGVSQSPSNKVTEKGKDVELRCDPISGHTALYWYRQSLGQGLEFLIYFQGNSAPDKSGLPSDRFSAERTGGSVSTLTIQRTQQEDSAVYLCASSRQELNTEAFFGQGTRLTVV.